These T cell receptor beta chains were read from a single sample in a study of T cells in tuberculosis. The method was immunoSEQ multiplex PCR; TCRdb's version includes in-frame clones alone and lacks a portion of them. The table shows about 22,000 clones, with about 85% occurring only once. Sequences were derived from PBMCs, sampled at tuberculosis diagnosis. Every receptor here comes from an adult with tuberculosis. The CDR3 runs from the conserved cysteine through the conserved F or W. The order of the fields is J gene, V gene, D gene, CDR3 DNA, CDR3 protein. The D gene is left open where the match is weak.

TRBJ2-3,TRBV30,TRBD2,TGTGCCTGGGACAGGGGGGGACTAGCGGGAGGGGTAGATACGCAGTATTTT,CAWDRGGLAGGVDTQYF
TRBJ1-1,TRBV7-3,-,TGTGCCAGCAGCCCGGGGGGGGCTAACACTGAAGCTTTCTTT,CASSPGGANTEAFF
TRBJ2-3,TRBV5-1,-,TGCGCCAGCAGCTTAAGGAGCGGATACACAGATACGCAGTATTTT,CASSLRSGYTDTQYF
TRBJ1-5,TRBV10-3,-,TGTGCCATCAGTGAGGTATCCGGGCAGCCCCAGCATTTT,CAISEVSGQPQHF
TRBJ2-6,TRBV6-1,TRBD1,TGTGCCAGCAGTGAAGAAGGGTGGACAGGGCTAATCTCTGGGGCCAACGTCCTGACTTTC,CASSEEGWTGLISGANVLTF
TRBJ2-7,TRBV5-1,-,TGCGCCAGCAGCTACACCGGAGACGAGCAGTACTTC,CASSYTGDEQYF
TRBJ1-3,TRBV6-1,-,TGTGCCAGCTCGTCGGAGTCTGGAAACACCATATATTTT,CASSSESGNTIYF
TRBJ2-3,TRBV5-6,-,TGTGCCAGCAGCTTGGGGCCGATTAGCACAGATACGCAGTATTTT,CASSLGPISTDTQYF
TRBJ1-1,TRBV27,-,TGTGCCAGCAGTTTATTAGGGGAAAACACTGAAGCTTTCTTT,CASSLLGENTEAFF
TRBJ2-7,TRBV6-1,TRBD1,TGTGCCAGCAGTGAGACAGGGTACAACGAGCAGTACTTC,CASSETGYNEQYF
TRBJ2-1,TRBV10-3,TRBD2,TGTGCCATCAGTGAGTCGAGTAGGGTTACCGGGACTAGCAATGAGCAGTTCTTC,CAISESSRVTGTSNEQFF
TRBJ1-1,TRBV19,-,TGTGCCACATACTACGGGAACACTGAAGCTTTCTTT,CATYYGNTEAFF